These 24 T cell receptor beta chains share one sample of origin, sequenced in a study of identical twins. TCRdb re-derived calls from the 5' RACE reads in MiXCR, one entry per CDR3 protein. Of hundreds of thousands of distinct CDR3 sequences in the sample, approximately 9% were seen once. This sample also appeared in a second study, on yellow fever vaccine responses in identical twins.

The sequencing input was PBMCs. All receptors derive from a woman under 30 in good health.

The V and J genes are TRBV27 and TRBJ2-1; D is perhaps TRBD1 (7 bases). From germline, CDR1 is MNHEY and CDR2 SMNVEV (reference sequence). The V gene lost 4 bases and the J gene lost 7 bases, with 14 bases spanning the gap. The CDR3 is 14 residues long. This CDR3 reads CASSSAGGGNEQFF. The CDR3 DNA reads TGTGCCAGCAGTTCGGCAGGGGGAGGAAATGAGCAGTTCTTC.

At least ten counts were recorded for this clonotype. V is TRBV29-1 and J is TRBJ2-1; TRBD2 matches 8 bases. This CDR3 spans 14 amino acids. CDR1 and CDR2 (germline): SQVTM, ANQGSEA. V lost 8 bases to trimming and J lost 8 bases; unmatched junction nucleotides: 14. CDR3 DNA sequence: TGCAGCTCTTCTAGCGGGCCTGTATTGGATGAGCAGTTCTTC. Amino acids: CSSSSGPVLDEQFF.

This clonotype was recorded at least ten times. This rearrangement joins TRBV15 to TRBJ2-1; weak D call: TRBD1 (5 bases). Trimming removed 6 bases at V and 7 bases at J, with 13 bases between. The V gene's germline CDR1 is LNHNV and CDR2 YYDKDF (reference sequence). CDR3 length: 13 residues. The CDR3 here is CATRLIDRNEQFF. The DNA for the CDR3 is TGTGCCACCAGACTCATAGACAGAAATGAGCAGTTCTTC.

There are many counts of this clonotype. This sequence joins TRBV12-3 or TRBV12-4 and TRBJ2-2; D is possibly TRBD1 or TRBD2 (5 bases each). The V and J ends lost 3 bases and 1 base respectively, with 9 bases between them. The CDR3 length is 15 residues. This chain's CDR3 is CASSLGTRNTGELFF. The DNA for the CDR3 is TGTGCCAGCAGTTTGGGGACGAGGAACACCGGGGAGCTGTTTTTT.

In this sample, this clonotype turned up a few times. The chain couples TRBV2 to TRBJ2-7; 11 bases fit TRBD2. Trimming took 3 bases from V and 7 from J; bases not matched to a gene: 8. CDR3 length: 15 amino acids. Germline V gene data show CDR1 as SNHLY and CDR2 as FYNNEI. CDR3 coding DNA: TGTGCCAGCAGTGACTCGACTAGCGGGGTCTATGAGCAGTACTTC. Protein: CASSDSTSGVYEQYF.

The table lists this clonotype with a few counts. V gene TRBV18 combines with J gene TRBJ2-7, with D possibly matching TRBD1 (5 bases). The CDR3 extends over 14 amino acids. V was pared by 1 base and J by 3 bases, with 10 bases between. CDR1 KGHSH and CDR2 LQKENI come from the germline V gene. The CDR3 nucleotides read TGTGCCAGCTCACCACAACAGGATTTCTACGAGCAGTACTTC. Encoded protein: CASSPQQDFYEQYF.

The CDR3: CASSPDRVSKNIQYF. The DNA of the CDR3 is TGTGCCAGTAGCCCGGACAGGGTGTCCAAAAACATTCAGTACTTC. The chain has TRBV19 and TRBJ2-4, with 8 bases that match TRBD1. Germline values: CDR1 LNHDA, CDR2 SQIVND (reference sequence). The CDR3 sequence is 15 residues long. Trimming at V came to 6 bases and at J to 2 bases, leaving 6 bases not matched to a gene.

This clonotype appeared a few times. CDR3 coding DNA: TGTGCCAGCAGTTTACGCGGATCCTATGGCTACACCTTC. This sequence encodes CASSLRGSYGYTF. The chain combines TRBV27 with TRBJ1-2, with no clear D. Germline V gives CDR1 MNHEY, CDR2 SMNVEV (reference sequence). The CDR3 is 13 residues long. The V and J ends lost 2 bases and 4 bases respectively, with 8 bases between them.

There are many counts of this clonotype. J is TRBJ1-6 and V is TRBV25-1; D ambiguous. This CDR3 has 14 residues. V was cut by 5 bases and J by 3 bases, with 8 bases left in between. Germline loops: CDR1 MGHDK, CDR2 SYGVNS. The CDR3 bases are TGTGCCAGCAGTTCTCCAGGCTATAATTCACCCCTCCACTTT. Protein product: CASSSPGYNSPLHF. The full variable domain, in which reference TRBV25-1 and TRBJ1-6 provide the parts outside the CDR3, is EADIYQTPRYLVIGTGKKITLECSQTMGHDKMYWYQQDPGMELHLIHYSYGVNSTEKGDLSSESTVSRIRTEHFPLTLESARPSHTSQYLCASSSPGYNSPLHFGNGTRLTVT.

This clonotype was seen a few times. The junction departs from germline at one end; a sequencing error may be responsible. The rearrangement uses TRBV6-2 or TRBV6-3 and TRBJ2-1; D ambiguous. Germline loops: CDR1 MNHEY, CDR2 SVGEGT. This CDR3 contains 13 residues. CDR3 protein: CASSYSFGGKSDF. The CDR3 DNA reads TGTGCCAGCAGTTACTCCTTCGGCGGTAAGAGTGACTTC.

The table lists this clonotype with many counts. The rearrangement uses TRBV12-3 or TRBV12-4 and TRBJ1-5, with D unresolved. V was pared by 6 bases and J by 5 bases, with 20 bases between. The CDR3 is made up of 16 amino acids. CDR3 DNA sequence: TGTGCCAGCAGCCCCAAGCTACGGGCAGTAGATCAGCCCCAGCATTTT. Translating gives CASSPKLRAVDQPQHF.

The CDR3 loop reads CSAREDYNTDTQYF. The CDR3 region has the DNA TGCAGTGCTAGAGAGGATTACAACACAGATACGCAGTATTTT. The genes are TRBV20-1 and TRBJ2-3; D uncertain. Trimming took off 0 bases at V and 2 bases at J, with 9 bases between the two ends. There are 14 residues in the CDR3. Germline V gene data show CDR1 as DFQATT and CDR2 as SNEGSKA (reference sequence).

This clonotype was detected only a few times. The chain has TRBV20-1 and TRBJ2-4; 8 positions agree with TRBD1. With 5 bases clipped from V and 5 bases from J, the junction kept 11 bases outside the gene matches. CDR1 is DFQATT and CDR2 is SNEGSKA in the germline V gene (reference sequence). The CDR3 is made up of 15 amino acids. The CDR3 spells CSAEQGVGLENIQYF. The DNA for the CDR3 is TGCAGTGCTGAACAGGGGGTGGGTTTGGAAAACATTCAGTACTTC.

This clonotype was counted at least ten times. The J gene is TRBJ2-7, the V gene TRBV5-1; TRBD2 agrees at 14 bases. The germline V gene encodes CDR1 SGHRS and CDR2 YFSETQ. After removal of 4 bases from V and 4 bases from J, the junction contained 7 bases not matched to a gene. This CDR3 region has 16 residues. The CDR3: CASSPGLAGVYYEQYF. In DNA form, the CDR3 reads TGCGCCAGCAGCCCGGGACTAGCGGGGGTTTATTACGAGCAGTACTTC. The entire variable domain, with the rest obtained from reference TRBV5-1 and TRBJ2-7, is as follows: KAGVTQTPRYLIKTRGQQVTLSCSPISGHRSVSWYQQTPGQGLQFLFEYFSETQRNKGNFPGRFSGRQFSNSRSEMNVSTLELGDSALYLCASSPGLAGVYYEQYFGPGTRLTVT.

This clonotype appeared many times. CDR3 coding DNA: TGTGCCAGCACCGGCGTAGACACAGATACGCAGTATTTT. Translated, it gives CASTGVDTDTQYF. The rearrangement links TRBV12-3 or TRBV12-4 to TRBJ2-3; D call uncertain. This CDR3 has 13 amino acids. V gave up 7 bases and J gave up 2 bases, with 10 bases separating them.

This clonotype has at least ten counts. This chain links TRBV4-1 with TRBJ2-7; TRBD1 matches 8 bases. This CDR3 comprises 16 residues. CDR1 and CDR2 from the germline V gene are MGHRA and YSYEKL. The J segment lost 4 bases and the V segment lost 0 bases, leaving 8 bases of the junction unmatched. The CDR3 loop is CASSQDSAGGYYEQYF. The CDR3 DNA reads TGCGCCAGCAGCCAAGATTCCGCAGGGGGCTATTACGAGCAGTACTTC.

In this sample, this clonotype turned up many times. J is TRBJ1-4 and V is TRBV20-1, with D possibly matching TRBD1 (5 bases). Between the trimmed V and J ends, which lost 2 bases and 7 bases, there was a span of 11 bases. This CDR3 comprises 13 residues. Germline CDR1 is DFQATT and CDR2 is SNEGSKA (reference sequence). The CDR3: CSARPAGGEKLFF. CDR3 coding DNA: TGCAGTGCTAGACCGGCGGGGGGTGAAAAACTGTTTTTT.

This clonotype occurred once. With a much larger clone just one base away, this may be a read error. The chain is built from TRBV29-1 and TRBJ2-5, with D tentatively TRBD1 (5 bases). This CDR3 is built from 12 residues. The germline gives CDR1 SQVTM, CDR2 ANQGSEA. As DNA, the CDR3 is TGCAGCGTACTGACAGACCAAGAGACCCGGTACTTC. It translates to CSVLTDQETRYF.

This clonotype has only a few counts. The chain carries TRBV4-2 and TRBJ1-6; the D is unclear. This CDR3 has 14 residues. Germline V lookup: CDR1 LGHNA, CDR2 YNFKEQ. Trimming shortened V by 1 base and J by 6 bases, and 7 bases separated the two germline ends. This CDR3 is CASSQGQINSPLHF. The CDR3 DNA reads as TGTGCCAGCAGCCAAGGCCAGATTAATTCACCCCTCCACTTT.

The chain employs TRBV12-3 or TRBV12-4 and TRBJ2-7; the D is unclear. V was shortened by 4 bases and J by 3 bases, with 13 bases between the two germline ends. This CDR3 has 14 amino acids. CDR3 protein: CASSSWEGSYEQYF. CDR3 nucleotides: TGTGCCAGCAGTTCGTGGGAAGGCAGCTACGAGCAGTACTTC.

In this sample, this clonotype turned up many times. The J gene is TRBJ2-2, the V gene TRBV12-3 or TRBV12-4, with TRBD1 as a possible D gene (6 bases). Trimming stripped 3 bases from V and 7 bases from J, with 9 bases between. The CDR3 covers 13 residues. DNA for the CDR3: TGTGCCAGCAGTTTGGGGGCCGGCGGGGAGCTGTTTTTT. This gives the protein CASSLGAGGELFF.

This clonotype was detected once. This chain links TRBV19 with TRBJ2-5, with 14 nucleotides matching TRBD2. Trimming took 4 bases from V and 4 from J; bases not matched to a gene: 2. Germline CDR1 and CDR2: LNHDA and SQIVND (reference sequence). The CDR3 extends over 15 amino acids. The CDR3 loop is CASSRGLAGAETQYF. The CDR3 region has the DNA TGTGCCAGTAGTAGGGGACTAGCGGGAGCAGAGACCCAGTACTTC.

In its sample, this clonotype was seen many times. The chain recombines TRBV12-3 or TRBV12-4 with TRBJ2-2; TRBD2 agrees at 10 bases. V shed 2 bases, J shed 7 bases, and the junction held 7 bases outside the gene matches. The CDR3 runs 16 residues. The CDR3 DNA follows: TGTGCCAGCAGTTTAAGGAGCGGGAGGGCCGGCGGGGAGCTGTTTTTT. Translated, it gives CASSLRSGRAGGELFF.

The rearrangement links TRBV6-6 to TRBJ1-1; D is ambiguous. Germline-derived CDR1 and CDR2 are MNHNY and SVGAGI (reference sequence). The CDR3 extends over 13 amino acids. Trimming removed 2 bases from V and 1 base from J, with 5 bases in between. CDR3 coding DNA: TGTGCCAGCAGTTACATGGAGAACACTGAAGCTTTCTTT. Translating gives CASSYMENTEAFF.